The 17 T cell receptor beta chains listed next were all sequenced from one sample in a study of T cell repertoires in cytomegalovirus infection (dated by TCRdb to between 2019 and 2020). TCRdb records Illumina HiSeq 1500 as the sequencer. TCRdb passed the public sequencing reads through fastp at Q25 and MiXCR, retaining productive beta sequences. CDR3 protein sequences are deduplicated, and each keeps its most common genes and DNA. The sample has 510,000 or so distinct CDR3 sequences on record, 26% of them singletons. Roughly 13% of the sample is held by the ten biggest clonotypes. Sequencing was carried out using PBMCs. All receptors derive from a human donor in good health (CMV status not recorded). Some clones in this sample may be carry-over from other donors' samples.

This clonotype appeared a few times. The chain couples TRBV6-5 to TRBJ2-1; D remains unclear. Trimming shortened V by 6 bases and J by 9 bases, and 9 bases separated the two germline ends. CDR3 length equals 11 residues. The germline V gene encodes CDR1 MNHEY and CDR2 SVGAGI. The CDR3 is CASSTRAEQFF. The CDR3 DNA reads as TGTGCCAGCAGCACCCGGGCTGAGCAGTTCTTC.

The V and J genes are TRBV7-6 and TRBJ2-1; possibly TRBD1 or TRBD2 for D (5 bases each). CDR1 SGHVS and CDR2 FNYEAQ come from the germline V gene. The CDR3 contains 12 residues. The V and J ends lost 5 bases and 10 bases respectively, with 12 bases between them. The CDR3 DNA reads TGTGCCAGCAGCCCAGGGACGAAGGAGCAGTTCTTC. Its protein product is CASSPGTKEQFF.

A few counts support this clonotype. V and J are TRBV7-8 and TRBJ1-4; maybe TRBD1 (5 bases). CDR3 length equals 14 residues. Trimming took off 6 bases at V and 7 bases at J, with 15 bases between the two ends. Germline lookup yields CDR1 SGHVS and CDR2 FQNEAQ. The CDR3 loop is CASSLRQRAEKLFF. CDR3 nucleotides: TGTGCCAGCAGTCTAAGACAGCGGGCTGAAAAACTGTTTTTT.

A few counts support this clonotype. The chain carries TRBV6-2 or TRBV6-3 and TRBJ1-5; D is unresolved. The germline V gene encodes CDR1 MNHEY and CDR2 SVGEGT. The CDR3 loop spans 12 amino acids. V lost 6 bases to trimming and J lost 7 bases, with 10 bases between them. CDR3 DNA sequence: TGTGCCAGCAGCCAGATCCTCCAGCCCCAGCATTTT. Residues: CASSQILQPQHF.

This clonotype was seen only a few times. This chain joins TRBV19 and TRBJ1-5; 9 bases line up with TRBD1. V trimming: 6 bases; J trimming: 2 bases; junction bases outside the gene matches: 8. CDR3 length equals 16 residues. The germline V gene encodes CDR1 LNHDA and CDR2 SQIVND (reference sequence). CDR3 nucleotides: TGTGCCAGTAGGTGGACAGGGGCTTCTCGCAATCAGCCCCAGCATTTT. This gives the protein CASRWTGASRNQPQHF.

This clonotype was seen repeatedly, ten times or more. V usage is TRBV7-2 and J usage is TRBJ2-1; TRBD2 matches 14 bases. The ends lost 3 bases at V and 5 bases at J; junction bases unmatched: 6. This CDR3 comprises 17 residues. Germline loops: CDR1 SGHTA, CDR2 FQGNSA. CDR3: CASSLGLAGALNNEQFF. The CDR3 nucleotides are TGTGCCAGCAGCTTGGGACTAGCGGGAGCACTAAACAATGAGCAGTTCTTC.

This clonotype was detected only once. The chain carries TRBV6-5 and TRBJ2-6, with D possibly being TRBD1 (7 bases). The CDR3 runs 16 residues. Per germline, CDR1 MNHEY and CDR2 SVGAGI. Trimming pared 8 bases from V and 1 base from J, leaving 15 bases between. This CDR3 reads CASRRGQSSGANVLTF. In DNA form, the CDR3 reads TGTGCCAGCCGGAGGGGACAGTCATCTGGGGCCAACGTCCTGACTTTC.

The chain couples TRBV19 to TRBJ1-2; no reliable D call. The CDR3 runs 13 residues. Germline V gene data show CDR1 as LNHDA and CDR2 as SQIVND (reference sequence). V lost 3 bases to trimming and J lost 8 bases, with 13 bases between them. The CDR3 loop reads CASSMDFVGGYTF. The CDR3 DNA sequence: TGTGCCAGTAGTATGGATTTTGTTGGCGGCTACACCTTC.

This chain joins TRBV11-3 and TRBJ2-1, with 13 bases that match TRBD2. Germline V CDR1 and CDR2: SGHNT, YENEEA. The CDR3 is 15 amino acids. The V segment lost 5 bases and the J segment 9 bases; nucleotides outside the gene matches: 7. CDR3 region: CASSGGTSGISEQFF. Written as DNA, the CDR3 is TGTGCCAGCAGCGGAGGGACTAGCGGGATTAGTGAGCAGTTCTTC.

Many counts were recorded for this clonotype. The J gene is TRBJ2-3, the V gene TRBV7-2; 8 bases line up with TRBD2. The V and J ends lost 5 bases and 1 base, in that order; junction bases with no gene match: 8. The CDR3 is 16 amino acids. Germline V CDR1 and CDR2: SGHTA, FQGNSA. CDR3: CASSPGGLAGTDTQYF. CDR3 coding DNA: TGTGCCAGCAGCCCGGGGGGGCTAGCGGGCACAGATACGCAGTATTTT.

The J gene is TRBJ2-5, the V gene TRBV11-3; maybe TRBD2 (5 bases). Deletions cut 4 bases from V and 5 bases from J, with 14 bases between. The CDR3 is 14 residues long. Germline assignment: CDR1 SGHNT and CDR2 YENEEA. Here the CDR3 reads CASSSRSGGETQYF. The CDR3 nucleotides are TGTGCCAGCAGCTCAAGATCGGGCGGGGAGACCCAGTACTTC.

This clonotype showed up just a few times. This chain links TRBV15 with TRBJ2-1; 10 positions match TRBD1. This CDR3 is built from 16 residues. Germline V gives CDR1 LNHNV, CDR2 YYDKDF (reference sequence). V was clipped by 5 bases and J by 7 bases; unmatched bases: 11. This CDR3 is CATSGNRDRGGNEQFF. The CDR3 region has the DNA TGTGCCACCAGCGGGAACCGGGACAGGGGTGGGAATGAGCAGTTCTTC.

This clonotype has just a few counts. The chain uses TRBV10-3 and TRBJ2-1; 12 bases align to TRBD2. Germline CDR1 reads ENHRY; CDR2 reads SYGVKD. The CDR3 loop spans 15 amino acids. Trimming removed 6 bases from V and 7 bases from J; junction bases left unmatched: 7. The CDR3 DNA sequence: TGTGCCATCAGGGACCTAGCGGGAGGGAGGAATGAGCAGTTCTTC. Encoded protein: CAIRDLAGGRNEQFF.

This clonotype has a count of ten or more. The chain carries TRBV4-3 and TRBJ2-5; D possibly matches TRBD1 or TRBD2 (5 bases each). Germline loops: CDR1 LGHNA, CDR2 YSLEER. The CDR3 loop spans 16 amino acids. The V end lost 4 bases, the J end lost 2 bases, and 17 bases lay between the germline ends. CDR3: CASSPRGGGSQETQYF. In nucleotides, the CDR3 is TGCGCCAGCAGCCCTCGGGGCGGAGGTTCTCAAGAGACCCAGTACTTC.

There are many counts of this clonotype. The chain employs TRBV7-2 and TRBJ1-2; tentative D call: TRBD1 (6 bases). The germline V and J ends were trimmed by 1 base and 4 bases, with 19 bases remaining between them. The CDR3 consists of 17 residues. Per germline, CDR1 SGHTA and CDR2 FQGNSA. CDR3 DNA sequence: TGTGCCAGCAGCTTAGTTGGGGGCCTCGGCGTTAGCTATGGCTACACCTTC. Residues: CASSLVGGLGVSYGYTF.

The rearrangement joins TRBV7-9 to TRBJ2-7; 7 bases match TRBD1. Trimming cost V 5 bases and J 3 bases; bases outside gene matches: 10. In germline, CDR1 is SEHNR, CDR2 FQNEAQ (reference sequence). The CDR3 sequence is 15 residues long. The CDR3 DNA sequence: TGTGCCAGCAGCCTTCGACAGGGACCATACTACGAGCAGTACTTC. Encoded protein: CASSLRQGPYYEQYF.

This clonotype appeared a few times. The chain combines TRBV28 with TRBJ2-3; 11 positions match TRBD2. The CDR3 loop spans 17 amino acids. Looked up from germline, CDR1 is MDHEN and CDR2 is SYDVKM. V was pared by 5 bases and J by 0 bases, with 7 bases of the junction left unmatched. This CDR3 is CASSPGTSGSSTDTQYF. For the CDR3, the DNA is TGTGCCAGCAGTCCCGGGACTAGCGGATCTAGCACAGATACGCAGTATTTT.